A single sample is the source of the 23 T cell receptor beta chains below, sequenced in a study of identical twins. TCRdb re-called the 5' RACE reads with MiXCR, one entry per CDR3 protein. This table holds over 550,000 distinct CDR3 sequences, about 7.1% found once. The same data also contributed to another study, on yellow fever vaccine responses in identical twins.

Source material: PBMCs. The source is a young woman in good health.

The chain carries TRBV4-1 and TRBJ2-5; maybe TRBD1 (5 bases). V was trimmed by 0 bases and J by 5 bases, leaving 13 bases between them. Germline CDR1 is MGHRA and CDR2 is YSYEKL. This CDR3 contains 15 residues. CDR3 in amino acids: CASSQEPRDGETQYF. CDR3 sequence (DNA): TGCGCCAGCAGCCAAGAACCCAGGGATGGCGAGACCCAGTACTTC.

V is TRBV10-3 and J is TRBJ2-1; D is undetermined. V was shortened by 3 bases and J by 0 bases, with 9 bases between the two germline ends. Germline values: CDR1 ENHRY, CDR2 SYGVKD. The CDR3 sequence is 15 residues long. This chain's CDR3 is CAISDPGSSYNEQFF. CDR3 DNA sequence: TGTGCCATCAGTGATCCGGGTAGCTCCTACAATGAGCAGTTCTTC.

This clonotype was recorded a few times. The CDR3 sequence is CSALLPGQGAEDTQYF. The CDR3 DNA sequence: TGCAGTGCTTTGCTACCGGGACAGGGGGCCGAAGATACGCAGTATTTT. This chain joins TRBV20-1 and TRBJ2-3; 12 bases are a match to TRBD1. The CDR3 sequence is 16 residues long. V shed 5 bases, J shed 5 bases, and the junction held 11 bases outside the gene matches. Per germline, CDR1 DFQATT and CDR2 SNEGSKA (reference sequence).

This clonotype was found many times. This chain connects TRBV20-1 to TRBJ2-1, with 7 bases lining up with TRBD2. Germline V lookup: CDR1 DFQATT, CDR2 SNEGSKA (reference sequence). This CDR3 is 14 amino acids long. V shed 1 base, J shed 8 bases, and the junction held 8 bases outside the gene matches. The CDR3 spells CSARGWEGFDEQFF. As DNA, the CDR3 is TGCAGTGCTAGAGGGTGGGAGGGGTTTGATGAGCAGTTCTTC.

The chain recombines TRBV28 with TRBJ2-5; tentative D call: TRBD2 (6 bases). Germline loops: CDR1 MDHEN, CDR2 SYDVKM. The CDR3 consists of 15 residues. The ends were cut back, 5 bases at V and 5 bases at J, with 18 bases in the middle. The CDR3 spells CASSHGGRGRETQYF. CDR3 sequence (DNA): TGTGCCAGCAGTCACGGAGGACGGGGGAGGGAGACCCAGTACTTC.

This clonotype was counted a few times. A much bigger clone sits one base away, suggesting this may be a read error. The chain is built from TRBV12-3 or TRBV12-4 and TRBJ1-5; tentative D call: TRBD1 (6 bases). This CDR3 is 13 amino acids long. V was trimmed by 6 bases and J by 0 bases, leaving 6 bases between them. CDR3 amino acids: CASRDSSNQPQHF. CDR3 in DNA: TGTGCCAGCAGGGACAGTAGCAATCAGCCCCAGCATTTT.

This clonotype was counted between two and nine times. The chain joins TRBV6-1 to TRBJ2-7; either TRBD1 or TRBD2 may fit D (5 bases each). This CDR3 region has 15 residues. The V gene lost 6 bases and the J gene lost 4 bases, with 19 bases spanning the gap. Germline loops: CDR1 MNHNS, CDR2 SASEGT. CDR3 DNA: TGTGCCAGCAGCAACCCTTGGGACGGTAGATACGAGCAGTACGTC. Translated, it gives CASSNPWDGRYEQYV.

This clonotype was counted many times. A much larger clone differs by one base, so this may be a read error. The chain employs TRBV7-9 and TRBJ2-2, with no clear D. This CDR3 region has 13 residues. Trimming removed 5 bases from V and 1 base from J, with 5 bases in between. Germline values: CDR1 SEHNR, CDR2 FQNEAQ (reference sequence). The CDR3 DNA follows: TGTGCCAGCAGCCCCTTGAACACCGGGGAGCTGTTTTTT. Protein product: CASSPLNTGELFF. Full variable domain (rest looked up from reference TRBV7-9 and TRBJ2-2): DTGVSQNPRHKITKRGQNVTFRCDPISEHNRLYWYRQTLGQGPEFLTYFQNEAQLEKSRLLSDRFSAERPKGSFSTLEIQRTEQGDSAMYLCASSPLNTGELFFGEGSRLTVL.

This clonotype was observed a few times. The chain carries TRBV6-1 and TRBJ1-1, with unresolved D. The CDR3 consists of 12 residues. CDR1 is MNHNS, CDR2 SASEGT, per germline. V was shortened by 8 bases and J by 8 bases, with 15 bases between the two germline ends. The CDR3 region has the DNA TGTGCCAGCGATATAGTAGGGAGAGAAGCTTTCTTT. This gives the protein CASDIVGREAFF.

This clonotype was counted ten times or more. The chain links TRBV4-1 to TRBJ1-1; 9 positions agree with TRBD1. Losses at the gene ends were 4 bases for V and 0 bases for J; bases not matched to a gene: 18. Germline V gene sequence: CDR1 MGHRA, CDR2 YSYEKL. The CDR3 length is 20 residues. This CDR3 is CASSLLRPGTGSFLNTEAFF. CDR3 DNA: TGCGCCAGCAGCCTCCTGAGACCCGGGACAGGGTCGTTTCTGAACACTGAAGCTTTCTTT.

The genes are TRBV27 and TRBJ2-2, with 11 positions matching TRBD2. The CDR3 covers 17 residues. The V gene end was trimmed by 3 bases and the J gene end by 9 bases; junction bases not matched to a gene: 12. Germline values: CDR1 MNHEY, CDR2 SMNVEV (reference sequence). The CDR3 DNA is TGTGCCAGCAGTTTCGGGGTAGCGGGGGGGCTTACCCGGGAGCTGTTTTTT. Its protein product is CASSFGVAGGLTRELFF.

This clonotype was recorded at least ten times. The chain joins TRBV20-1 to TRBJ2-1; the D is unclear. Per germline, CDR1 DFQATT and CDR2 SNEGSKA (reference sequence). The V end lost 6 bases, the J end lost 4 bases, and 16 bases lay between the germline ends. The CDR3 is 14 residues long. In nucleotides, the CDR3 is TGCAGTGCGGCCGACGACGCGATATACAATGAGCAGTTCTTC. It codes for CSAADDAIYNEQFF.

The CDR3 sequence is CASSLWRGDYNEQFF. The DNA for the CDR3 is TGTGCCAGCAGCTTGTGGCGGGGGGACTACAATGAGCAGTTCTTC. The V gene is TRBV5-6, the J gene TRBJ2-1; 8 bases agree with TRBD2. V lost 1 base to trimming and J lost 3 bases; unmatched junction nucleotides: 3. In germline, CDR1 is SGHDT, CDR2 YYEEEE. The CDR3 is 15 residues long.

This clonotype was recorded at least ten times. The V and J genes are TRBV10-3 and TRBJ2-7; a possible D gene is TRBD2 (6 bases). Between the trimmed V and J ends, which lost 1 base and 2 bases, there was a span of 12 bases. Germline V gene data show CDR1 as ENHRY and CDR2 as SYGVKD. The CDR3 loop spans 15 amino acids. The DNA of the CDR3 is TGTGCCATCAGTGAGTTGGCGGGGTCCCCCTACGAGCAGTACTTC. The encoded protein is CAISELAGSPYEQYF.

The chain recombines TRBV12-3 or TRBV12-4 with TRBJ2-7, with 9 bases aligning to TRBD2. CDR3 length equals 15 residues. The V gene end was trimmed by 2 bases and the J gene end by 2 bases; junction bases not matched to a gene: 4. The chain's CDR3 is CASSLNLAGTYEQYF. Written as DNA, the CDR3 is TGTGCCAGCAGTTTAAACCTAGCGGGGACCTACGAGCAGTACTTC.

This clonotype was observed a few times. The chain has TRBV12-3 or TRBV12-4 and TRBJ1-6; tentative D call: TRBD1 (6 bases). The CDR3 runs to 14 residues. The ends were cut back, 5 bases at V and 10 bases at J, with 15 bases in the middle. For the CDR3, the DNA is TGTGCCAGCAGTCCGTGGGGGGGCAGCTCACCCCTCCACTTT. Amino acid sequence: CASSPWGGSSPLHF.

The J gene is TRBJ2-3, the V gene TRBV5-6; 9 nucleotides line up with TRBD2. CDR3 length equals 18 residues. CDR1 and CDR2 from the germline V gene are SGHDT and YYEEEE. The ends lost 4 bases at V and 2 bases at J; junction bases unmatched: 14. CDR3 in DNA: TGTGCCAGCAGCCACTCGTATTTAGCGGGAGCAGTCACAGATACGCAGTATTTT. Its translation is CASSHSYLAGAVTDTQYF.

The rearrangement uses TRBV10-3 and TRBJ1-3, with a possible D match to TRBD1 (6 bases). Trimming removed 5 bases at V and 7 bases at J, with 12 bases between. The CDR3 totals 13 residues. Germline values: CDR1 ENHRY, CDR2 SYGVKD. The CDR3 protein is CAISQGMTNTIYF. In DNA form, the CDR3 reads TGTGCCATCAGTCAGGGGATGACGAACACCATATATTTT.

The V and J genes are TRBV19 and TRBJ2-5; 12 bases map to TRBD2. The V gene end was trimmed by 5 bases and the J gene end by 5 bases; junction bases not matched to a gene: 6. Germline V gives CDR1 LNHDA, CDR2 SQIVND (reference sequence). This CDR3 has 15 amino acids. CDR3 sequence: CASSSRLAGEETQYF. The CDR3 bases are TGTGCCAGTAGTTCCCGACTAGCGGGAGAGGAGACCCAGTACTTC.

This clonotype occurred a few times. The V gene is TRBV3-1, the J gene TRBJ2-3; D gene unclear. Germline V gene sequence: CDR1 LGHDT, CDR2 YNNKEL (reference sequence). This CDR3 has 14 residues. V was cut by 3 bases and J by 4 bases, with 11 bases left in between. CDR3 sequence (DNA): TGTGCCAGCAGCCAGATTTTATTCGCAGATACGCAGTATTTT. Amino acids: CASSQILFADTQYF.

V gene TRBV9 combines with J gene TRBJ2-1; D is tentatively TRBD1 or TRBD2 (5 bases each). This CDR3 has 16 residues. Germline assignment: CDR1 SGDLS and CDR2 YYNGEE. The V and J ends lost 4 bases and 4 bases respectively, with 18 bases between them. CDR3 nucleotide sequence: TGTGCCAGCAGCTTCAGGGACCTACCCCCTTACAATGAGCAGTTCTTC. Residues: CASSFRDLPPYNEQFF.

In this sample, this clonotype turned up a few times. V usage is TRBV15 and J usage is TRBJ1-6; 9 bases align to TRBD1. Trimming cost V 3 bases and J 10 bases; bases outside gene matches: 7. CDR3 length equals 15 residues. Germline V gene lookup returns CDR1 LNHNV and CDR2 YYDKDF (reference sequence). This CDR3 reads CATSRTTGGTSPLHF. In DNA, the CDR3 is TGTGCCACCAGCAGGACGACAGGGGGAACCTCACCCCTCCACTTT.

This clonotype was observed many times. The V call is TRBV12-3 or TRBV12-4, the J call TRBJ2-7, with 8 bases lining up with TRBD2. J gave up 1 base and V 2 bases, and 1 base lay outside the gene matches. The CDR3 loop spans 14 amino acids. CDR3 in amino acids: CASSLSGSSYEQYF. In DNA, the CDR3 is TGTGCCAGCAGTTTAAGCGGGAGTTCCTACGAGCAGTACTTC.